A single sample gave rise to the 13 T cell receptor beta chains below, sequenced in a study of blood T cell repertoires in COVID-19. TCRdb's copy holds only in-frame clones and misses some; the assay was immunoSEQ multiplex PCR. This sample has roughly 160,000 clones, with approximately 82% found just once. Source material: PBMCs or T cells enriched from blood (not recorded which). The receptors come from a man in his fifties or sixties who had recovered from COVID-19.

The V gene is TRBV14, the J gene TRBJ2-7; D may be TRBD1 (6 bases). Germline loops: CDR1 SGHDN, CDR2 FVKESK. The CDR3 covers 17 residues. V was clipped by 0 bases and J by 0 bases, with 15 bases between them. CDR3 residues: CASSQDTQGLLSYEQYF. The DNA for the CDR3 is TGTGCCAGCAGCCAAGATACGCAGGGGTTACTCTCCTACGAGCAGTACTTC.

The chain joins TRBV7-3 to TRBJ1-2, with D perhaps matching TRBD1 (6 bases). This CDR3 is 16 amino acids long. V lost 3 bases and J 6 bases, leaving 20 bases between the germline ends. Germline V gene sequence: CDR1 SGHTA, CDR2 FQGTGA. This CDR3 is CASSFSRQAARHGYTF. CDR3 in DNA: TGTGCCAGCAGCTTTTCCCGACAGGCTGCCAGACATGGCTACACCTTC.

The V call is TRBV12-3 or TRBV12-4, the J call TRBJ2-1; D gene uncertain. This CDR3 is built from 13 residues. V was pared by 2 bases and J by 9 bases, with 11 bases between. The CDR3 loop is CASSLYGRGEQFF. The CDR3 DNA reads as TGTGCCAGCAGTTTATATGGGCGTGGTGAGCAGTTCTTC.

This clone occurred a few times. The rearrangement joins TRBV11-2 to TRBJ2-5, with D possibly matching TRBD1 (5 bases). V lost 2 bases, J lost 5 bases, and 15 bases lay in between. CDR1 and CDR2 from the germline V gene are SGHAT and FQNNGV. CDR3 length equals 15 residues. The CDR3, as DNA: TGTGCCAGCAGCTTATATATCAGGCCAGGGGAGACCCAGTACTTC. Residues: CASSLYIRPGETQYF.

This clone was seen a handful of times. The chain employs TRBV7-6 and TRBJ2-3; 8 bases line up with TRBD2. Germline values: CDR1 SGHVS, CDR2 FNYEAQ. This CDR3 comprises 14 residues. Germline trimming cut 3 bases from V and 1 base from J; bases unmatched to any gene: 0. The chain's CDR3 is CASSLTSGTDTQYF. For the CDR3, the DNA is TGTGCCAGCAGCTTGACTAGCGGCACAGATACGCAGTATTTT.

DNA of the CDR3: TGTGCCAGCAGTCCGGACAGTTACTCCTACAATGAGCAGTTCTTC. Protein: CASSPDSYSYNEQFF. V usage is TRBV28 and J usage is TRBJ2-1, with D possibly being TRBD1 (6 bases). V was cut by 5 bases and J by 0 bases, with 11 bases left in between. Germline CDR1 reads MDHEN; CDR2 reads SYDVKM. The CDR3 length is 15 residues.

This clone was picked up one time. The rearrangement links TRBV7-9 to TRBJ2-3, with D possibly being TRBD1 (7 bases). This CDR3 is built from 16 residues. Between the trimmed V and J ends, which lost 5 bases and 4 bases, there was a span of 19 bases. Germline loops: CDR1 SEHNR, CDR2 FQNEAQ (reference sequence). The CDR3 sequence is CASSPSRGGGADTQYF. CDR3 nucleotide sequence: TGTGCCAGCAGCCCCTCGCGAGGGGGCGGGGCAGATACGCAGTATTTT.

The CDR3 DNA reads TGTGCCAGCTTGGGACAGAGAACTAATGAAAAACTGTTTTTT. This codes for CASLGQRTNEKLFF. The chain is built from TRBV18 and TRBJ1-4; TRBD1 matches at 7 bases. The CDR3 sequence is 14 residues long. Trimming at V came to 7 bases and at J to 1 base, leaving 3 bases not matched to a gene. Germline CDR1 reads KGHSH; CDR2 reads LQKENI. Drawing the rest from reference TRBV18 and TRBJ1-4, the complete variable domain is NAGVMQNPRHLVRRRGQEARLRCSPMKGHSHVYWYRQLPEEGLKFMVYLQKENIIDESGMPKERFSAEFPKEGPSILRIQQVVRGDSAAYFCASLGQRTNEKLFFGSGTQLSVL.

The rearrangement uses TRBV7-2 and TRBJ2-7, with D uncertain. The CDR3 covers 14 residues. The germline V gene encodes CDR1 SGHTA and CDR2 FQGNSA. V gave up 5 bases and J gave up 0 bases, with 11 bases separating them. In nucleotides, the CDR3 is TGTGCCAGCAGCGCGAACTTTTACTCCTACGAGCAGTACTTC. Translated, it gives CASSANFYSYEQYF.

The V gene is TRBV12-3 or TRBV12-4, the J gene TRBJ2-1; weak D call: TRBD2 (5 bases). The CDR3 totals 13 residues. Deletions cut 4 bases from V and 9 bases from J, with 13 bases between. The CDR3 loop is CASSSLGGGEQFF. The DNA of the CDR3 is TGTGCCAGCAGTTCCTTAGGAGGAGGTGAGCAGTTCTTC.

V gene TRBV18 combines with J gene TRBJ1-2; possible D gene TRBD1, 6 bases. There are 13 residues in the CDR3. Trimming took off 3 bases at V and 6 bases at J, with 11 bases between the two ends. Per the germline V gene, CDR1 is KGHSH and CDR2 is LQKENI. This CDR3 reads CASSPRGGDGYTF. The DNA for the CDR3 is TGTGCCAGCTCACCTCGTGGGGGCGATGGCTACACCTTC. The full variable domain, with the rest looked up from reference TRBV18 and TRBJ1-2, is NAGVMQNPRHLVRRRGQEARLRCSPMKGHSHVYWYRQLPEEGLKFMVYLQKENIIDESGMPKERFSAEFPKEGPSILRIQQVVRGDSAAYFCASSPRGGDGYTFGSGTRLTVV.

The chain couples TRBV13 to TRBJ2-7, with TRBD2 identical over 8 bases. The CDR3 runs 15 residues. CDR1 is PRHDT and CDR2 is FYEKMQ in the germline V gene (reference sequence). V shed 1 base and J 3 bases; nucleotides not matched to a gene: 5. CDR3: CASSLVGTSNYEQYF. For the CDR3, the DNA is TGTGCCAGCAGCTTAGTCGGGACTAGTAACTACGAGCAGTACTTC.

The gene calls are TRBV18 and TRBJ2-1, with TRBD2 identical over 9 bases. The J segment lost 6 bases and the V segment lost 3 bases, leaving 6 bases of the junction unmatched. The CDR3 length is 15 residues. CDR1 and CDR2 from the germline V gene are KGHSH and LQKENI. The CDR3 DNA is TGTGCCAGCTCACCGACTAGCGGTTTCGCCAATGAGCAGTTCTTC. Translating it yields CASSPTSGFANEQFF.